This is a list of T cell receptor beta chains from one sample in a study of blood T cell repertoires in COVID-19. Sequencing used immunoSEQ multiplex PCR; TCRdb keeps in-frame clones, though not all of them. The repertoire holds approximately 490,000 clones, approximately 86% seen once, with under 9.5% in the top ten. Sample: PBMCs or T cells enriched from blood (not recorded which). The receptors were sampled from a woman aged 60-75 years who had recovered from COVID-19. The CDR3 runs from the conserved cysteine through the conserved F or W. A D gene is named only where the DNA matches it firmly.

V: TRBV19; D: TRBD1; J: TRBJ1-2; DNA: TGTGCCAGTAGCGGTCGGGACAGGGATGGCTACACCTTC; CDR3: CASSGRDRDGYTF
V: TRBV7-9; D: TRBD2; J: TRBJ2-1; DNA: TGTGCCAGCAGCTCCCCCGGGACTAGCGGTAACAATGAGCAGTTCTTC; CDR3: CASSSPGTSGNNEQFF
V: TRBV19; D: -; J: TRBJ1-1; DNA: TGTGCCAGTAGTATTTTGAGGGCGACTGAAGCTTTCTTT; CDR3: CASSILRATEAFF
V: TRBV25-1; D: -; J: TRBJ1-2; DNA: TGTGCCAGCGGGGGGTCCTATGGCTACACCTTC; CDR3: CASGGSYGYTF
V: TRBV24-1; D: -; J: TRBJ2-1; DNA: TGTGCCACCAGTGACCCCCGGGACACCAGCGGTTACAATGAGCAGTTCTTC; CDR3: CATSDPRDTSGYNEQFF
V: TRBV5-1; D: -; J: TRBJ2-2; DNA: TGCGCCAGCAGCTTAATCGGGGCGAACACCGGGGAGCTGTTTTTT; CDR3: CASSLIGANTGELFF
V: TRBV7-6; D: -; J: TRBJ1-1; DNA: TGTGCCAGCAGCTTAGGGCTGCAGGGGTTAACTTTCTTT; CDR3: CASSLGLQGLTFF
V: TRBV7-9; D: -; J: TRBJ2-2; DNA: TGTGCCAGCAGCCGCGGACAGGGAGGGGGTGCCGGGGAGCTGTTTTTT; CDR3: CASSRGQGGGAGELFF
V: TRBV27; D: -; J: TRBJ1-1; DNA: TGTGCCAGCAGTTTACAAGGAGCAGGAGGAGCTTTCTTT; CDR3: CASSLQGAGGAFF
V: TRBV4-1; D: TRBD1; J: TRBJ2-6; DNA: TGCGCCAGCAGCCAAGTAACGGACAGGTTTTCGAGCGGGGCCAACGTCCTGACTTTC; CDR3: CASSQVTDRFSSGANVLTF
V: TRBV9; D: TRBD1; J: TRBJ2-3; DNA: TGTGCCAGCAGCCCCAGGGGGCGAAGCACAGATACGCAGTATTTT; CDR3: CASSPRGRSTDTQYF
V: TRBV5-1; D: -; J: TRBJ2-1; DNA: TGCGCCAGCAGCTTGGTACTAGCCAGGGCACAGTTCTTC; CDR3: CASSLVLARAQFF
V: TRBV2; D: TRBD1; J: TRBJ1-5; DNA: TGTGCCAGCAGTGAAACTTACAGGGGGCAGCCCCAGCATTTT; CDR3: CASSETYRGQPQHF
V: TRBV7-8; D: TRBD2; J: TRBJ2-7; DNA: TGTGCCAGCAGGAGCGGGGAATCCTACGAGCAGTACTTC; CDR3: CASRSGESYEQYF
V: TRBV30; D: -; J: TRBJ2-7; DNA: TGTGCCCTCCGCCACGGGTACGCCTACGAGCAGTACTTC; CDR3: CALRHGYAYEQYF